Each of the 32 T cell receptor beta chains below was sequenced from the same sample in a study of human T cells and chemical hapten exposure. Time point defined: patch test 1, 2 weeks after DPC sensitization. Described treatment: therapeutic diphenylcyclopropenone sensitization with weekly scalp DPC. TCRdb re-called the RACE reads through MiXCR, storing one row per CDR3 protein. The sample has 300,000 to 450,000 distinct CDR3 sequences, around 5% seen once. Sample: whole blood, taken in connection with sensitization to the hapten diphenylcyclopropenone (DPC). These receptor sequences come from a woman in her fifties or sixties with alopecia areata. Some clones in this sample may be carry-over from other donors' samples.

This clonotype was seen only a few times. This chain connects TRBV11-2 to TRBJ1-2; D is uncertain. The CDR3 covers 13 residues. The V gene's germline CDR1 is SGHAT and CDR2 FQNNGV. V lost 5 bases to trimming and J lost 6 bases, with 13 bases between them. CDR3 bases: TGTGCCAGCAGCCCCCGGACTTCCGATGGCTACACCTTC. Its protein product is CASSPRTSDGYTF.

This clonotype was recorded many times. The rearrangement joins TRBV4-2 to TRBJ1-5; a weak D match, TRBD1 (5 bases). This CDR3 contains 15 residues. From germline, CDR1 is LGHNA and CDR2 YNFKEQ. The V end lost 5 bases, the J end lost 1 base, and 12 bases lay between the germline ends. CDR3 in amino acids: CASSAGTASNQPQHF. The CDR3 DNA reads TGTGCCAGCAGCGCCGGGACGGCAAGCAATCAGCCCCAGCATTTT.

The rearrangement uses TRBV16 and TRBJ2-2; possible D gene TRBD2, 5 bases. Germline V gives CDR1 KGHSY, CDR2 FQNENV. The CDR3 consists of 13 residues. Trimming shortened V by 1 base and J by 5 bases, and 5 bases separated the two germline ends. In DNA form, the CDR3 reads TGTGCCAGCAGCCAATGGACTACCGGGGAGCTGTTTTTT. Its protein is CASSQWTTGELFF.

This clonotype was seen only a few times. The chain joins TRBV3-1 to TRBJ2-3; D is undetermined. The CDR3 contains 14 residues. V was clipped by 0 bases and J by 7 bases, with 11 bases between them. The germline V gene encodes CDR1 LGHDT and CDR2 YNNKEL (reference sequence). The CDR3 protein is CASSQESARNTQYF. The CDR3 bases are TGTGCCAGCAGCCAAGAATCGGCGAGGAATACGCAGTATTTT.

This rearrangement joins TRBV29-1 to TRBJ1-2; D call uncertain. Deletions cut 2 bases from V and 3 bases from J, with 10 bases between. This CDR3 has 13 amino acids. Germline V CDR1 and CDR2: SQVTM, ANQGSEA. In nucleotides, the CDR3 is TGCAGCGTTGAATATCCGGGCGACTATGGCTACACCTTC. Its protein is CSVEYPGDYGYTF.

This clonotype was picked up many times. This sequence joins TRBV29-1 and TRBJ2-7; D remains ambiguous. Trimming removed 1 base from V and 6 bases from J, with 10 bases in between. The germline gives CDR1 SQVTM, CDR2 ANQGSEA. The CDR3 is 12 amino acids. For the CDR3, the DNA is TGCAGCGTTGAAGGGTTGGCGTTCGAGCAGTACTTC. The encoded protein is CSVEGLAFEQYF.

This chain joins TRBV27 and TRBJ2-3, with TRBD2 matching 7 bases. CDR1 and CDR2 from the germline V gene are MNHEY and SMNVEV (reference sequence). V was pared by 4 bases and J by 0 bases, with 7 bases of the junction left unmatched. The CDR3 is 16 residues long. CDR3 DNA: TGTGCCAGCAGTTGGTTAGCGGGCGCTAGCACAGATACGCAGTATTTT. This encodes CASSWLAGASTDTQYF.

This clonotype appeared many times. V gene TRBV12-3 or TRBV12-4 combines with J gene TRBJ1-1; a possible D gene is TRBD1 (5 bases). V dropped 2 bases and J dropped 1 base, with 8 bases sitting between them. This CDR3 contains 14 residues. The CDR3 loop is CASSLLGTNTEAFF. CDR3 nucleotide sequence: TGTGCCAGCAGTTTATTGGGGACGAACACTGAAGCTTTCTTT.

This clonotype was seen a few times. The gene calls are TRBV5-1 and TRBJ1-4; D is undetermined. Germline CDR1 SGHRS, CDR2 YFSETQ. The CDR3 runs 16 residues. V was shortened by 2 bases and J by 0 bases, with 11 bases between the two germline ends. The chain's CDR3 is CASSFGKPATNEKLFF. CDR3 DNA sequence: TGCGCCAGCAGCTTTGGGAAGCCCGCAACTAATGAAAAACTGTTTTTT.

This clonotype has more than one count but fewer than ten. The rearrangement uses TRBV20-1 and TRBJ2-3, with D maybe TRBD2 (5 bases). CDR3 length: 14 residues. Germline CDR1 reads DFQATT; CDR2 reads SNEGSKA (reference sequence). V was trimmed by 5 bases and J by 0 bases, leaving 12 bases between them. In DNA form, the CDR3 reads TGCAGTGCTGCCGACTATGTCAGCACAGATACGCAGTATTTT. It specifies CSAADYVSTDTQYF.

This clonotype was seen a handful of times. V gene TRBV7-6 combines with J gene TRBJ2-5; 9 bases line up with TRBD1. This CDR3 contains 16 residues. CDR1 SGHVS and CDR2 FNYEAQ come from the germline V gene. V trimming: 1 base; J trimming: 2 bases; junction bases outside the gene matches: 5. Here the CDR3 reads CASSLVWDRDQETQYF. The CDR3 region has the DNA TGTGCCAGCAGCTTAGTCTGGGACAGGGATCAAGAGACCCAGTACTTC.

This clonotype was observed at least ten times. The chain joins TRBV3-1 to TRBJ1-4; tentative D call: TRBD1 (5 bases). The CDR3 runs to 15 residues. Per the germline V gene, CDR1 is LGHDT and CDR2 is YNNKEL (reference sequence). Trimming took off 4 bases at V and 4 bases at J, with 13 bases between the two ends. This CDR3 is CASSPRRGYNEKLFF. The CDR3 DNA reads as TGTGCCAGCAGCCCAAGGAGGGGATATAATGAAAAACTGTTTTTT.

This sequence joins TRBV27 and TRBJ1-1; D not certain. The CDR3 is 14 amino acids. V was clipped by 4 bases and J by 3 bases, with 12 bases between them. Germline CDR1 MNHEY, CDR2 SMNVEV (reference sequence). CDR3 nucleotides: TGTGCCAGCAGTTGGGGAAGAGTGGACACTGAAGCTTTCTTT. Residues: CASSWGRVDTEAFF.

This clonotype was counted ten times or more. This rearrangement joins TRBV4-3 to TRBJ2-3; D is uncertain. The ends were cut back, 3 bases at V and 2 bases at J, with 3 bases in the middle. Germline-derived CDR1 and CDR2 are LGHNA and YSLEER. This CDR3 region has 12 residues. The CDR3: CASSHDTDTQYF. Here the CDR3 DNA reads TGCGCCAGCAGCCACGACACAGATACGCAGTATTTT.

This clonotype was recorded at least ten times. The V call is TRBV12-3 or TRBV12-4, the J call TRBJ2-3, with TRBD2 as a possible D gene (6 bases). This CDR3 has 14 amino acids. V was trimmed by 3 bases and J by 1 base, leaving 8 bases between them. The CDR3 coding sequence is TGTGCCAGCAGTTTCCAGCGGGGCACAGATACGCAGTATTTT. This translates into CASSFQRGTDTQYF.

This clonotype has just a few counts. The CDR3 protein is CASRRGKSNEKLFF. CDR3 nucleotide sequence: TGTGCCAGCAGGAGAGGGAAGTCTAATGAAAAACTGTTTTTT. The genes are TRBV12-3 or TRBV12-4 and TRBJ1-4; no clear D gene. Trimming took off 6 bases at V and 3 bases at J, with 11 bases between the two ends. There are 14 residues in the CDR3.

The sample holds many counts of this clonotype. The chain is built from TRBV2 and TRBJ1-4; D remains unclear. V dropped 6 bases and J dropped 7 bases, with 9 bases sitting between them. The CDR3 runs 12 residues. Per germline, CDR1 SNHLY and CDR2 FYNNEI. CDR3 in DNA: TGTGCCAGCAGAGCCAGCCGTGAAAAACTGTTTTTT. Amino acids: CASRASREKLFF. Full variable domain (outside the CDR3, taken from reference TRBV2 and TRBJ1-4): EPEVTQTPSHQVTQMGQEVILRCVPISNHLYFYWYRQILGQKVEFLVSFYNNEISEKSEIFDDQFSVERPDGSNFTLKIRSTKLEDSAMYFCASRASREKLFFGSGTQLSVL.

This clonotype was counted at least ten times. The gene calls are TRBV19 and TRBJ2-1, with D perhaps TRBD2 (6 bases). The CDR3 runs 13 residues. V dropped 1 base and J dropped 8 bases, with 9 bases sitting between them. Germline loops: CDR1 LNHDA, CDR2 SQIVND (reference sequence). DNA of the CDR3: TGTGCCAGTAGTATAGCGGGGGACGATGAGCAGTTCTTC. Translation: CASSIAGDDEQFF.

This clonotype was detected many times. The chain carries TRBV9 and TRBJ2-7, with TRBD2 matching 14 bases. The trim removed 3 bases at V and 6 bases at J, leaving 8 bases unmatched. CDR1 SGDLS and CDR2 YYNGEE come from the germline V gene. This CDR3 contains 16 residues. The CDR3 loop reads CASSASGLAGGSEQYF. The CDR3 nucleotides are TGTGCCAGCAGCGCTTCTGGACTAGCGGGAGGTTCCGAGCAGTACTTC.

This clonotype was detected many times. The V gene is TRBV20-1, the J gene TRBJ2-1, with D possibly TRBD2 on 6 matching bases. This CDR3 contains 14 residues. V was shortened by 2 bases and J by 6 bases, with 14 bases between the two germline ends. The germline V gene has CDR1 DFQATT and CDR2 SNEGSKA (reference sequence). CDR3 residues: CSARRAGPSNEQFF. As DNA, the CDR3 is TGCAGTGCTAGAAGAGCGGGCCCTAGCAATGAGCAGTTCTTC.

This clonotype was detected many times. The CDR3: CASSWDREQFF. The CDR3 DNA reads TGTGCCAGCAGCTGGGACAGGGAGCAGTTCTTC. The genes are TRBV13 and TRBJ2-1; the match to TRBD1 covers 8 bases. There are 11 residues in the CDR3. Germline V gene lookup returns CDR1 PRHDT and CDR2 FYEKMQ (reference sequence). Trimming cost V 4 bases and J 10 bases; bases outside gene matches: 0.

This clonotype has ten or more counts. The chain uses TRBV20-1 and TRBJ1-5; D remains ambiguous. Trimming took off 3 bases at V and 0 bases at J, with 6 bases between the two ends. CDR1 and CDR2 from the germline V gene are DFQATT and SNEGSKA (reference sequence). The CDR3 has 13 amino acids. The CDR3 DNA follows: TGCAGTGCTAGTGTGAATAGCAATCAGCCCCAGCATTTT. Amino acids: CSASVNSNQPQHF.

This clonotype was recorded a few times. The rearrangement links TRBV11-2 to TRBJ2-5, with D maybe TRBD2 (5 bases). CDR1 SGHAT and CDR2 FQNNGV come from the germline V gene. CDR3 length equals 14 residues. V was clipped by 2 bases and J by 5 bases, with 12 bases between them. The CDR3 reads CASSLTFREETQYF. CDR3 DNA sequence: TGTGCCAGCAGCTTAACGTTTAGGGAGGAGACCCAGTACTTC.

This clonotype was found many times. The chain uses TRBV20-1 and TRBJ2-2; D might be TRBD1 or TRBD2, each matching 5 bases. Deletions cut 6 bases from V and 4 bases from J, with 15 bases between. This CDR3 contains 14 residues. Germline V gives CDR1 DFQATT, CDR2 SNEGSKA (reference sequence). The CDR3 loop reads CSAPGPQSTGELFF. The DNA for the CDR3 is TGCAGTGCCCCGGGACCCCAATCCACCGGGGAGCTGTTTTTT.

Only a few counts were recorded for this clonotype. This chain links TRBV3-1 with TRBJ2-7; 7 bases agree with TRBD2. The CDR3 is 16 residues long. CDR1 and CDR2 (germline): LGHDT, YNNKEL (reference sequence). Trimming cost V 1 base and J 3 bases; bases outside gene matches: 9. CDR3 sequence reads: CASSQGRLADHYEQYF. CDR3 bases: TGTGCCAGCAGCCAAGGGAGGCTAGCGGATCACTACGAGCAGTACTTC.

In its sample, this clonotype was seen many times. The chain combines TRBV2 with TRBJ1-6; D might be TRBD1 (6 bases). With 6 bases removed from V and 14 bases from J, the gap between germline ends came to 14 bases. CDR1 and CDR2 from the germline V gene are SNHLY and FYNNEI. The CDR3 contains 12 residues. CDR3 nucleotides: TGTGCCAGCAGACTACAGGGTGCGACCCTCCACTTT. This codes for CASRLQGATLHF.

This clonotype was observed at least ten times. The DNA for the CDR3 is TGCGCCAGCAGCTTGGGAGGGGTTCCCGATACGCAGTATTTT. This encodes CASSLGGVPDTQYF. The chain has TRBV5-1 and TRBJ2-3, with D possibly called TRBD1 or TRBD2 (5 bases each). The CDR3 contains 14 residues. V lost 0 bases and J 6 bases, leaving 11 bases between the germline ends. CDR1 and CDR2 from the germline V gene are SGHRS and YFSETQ.

This clonotype was counted many times. The chain carries TRBV28 and TRBJ1-1; D gene unclear. V lost 6 bases, J lost 7 bases, and 9 bases lay in between. Germline lookup yields CDR1 MDHEN and CDR2 SYDVKM. The CDR3 runs 11 residues. Written as DNA, the CDR3 is TGTGCCAGCAGCTTACGGTTTGAAGCTTTCTTT. It yields the protein CASSLRFEAFF.

This clonotype has only a few counts. V gene TRBV20-1 combines with J gene TRBJ1-6; D remains unclear. CDR3 size: 17 residues. Germline loops: CDR1 DFQATT, CDR2 SNEGSKA (reference sequence). Trimming stripped 0 bases from V and 0 bases from J, with 12 bases between. The CDR3 nucleotides read TGCAGTGCTAGAGATCCCGCGAGGAGCTCCTATAATTCACCCCTCCACTTT. Translating gives CSARDPARSSYNSPLHF.

This clonotype was seen many times. J is TRBJ2-3 and V is TRBV29-1; D possibly corresponds to TRBD2 (6 bases). CDR1 and CDR2 (germline): SQVTM, ANQGSEA. The CDR3 spans 10 residues. The CDR3 DNA follows: TGCGGCGGGGTCACAGATACGCAGTATTTT. Its translation: CGGVTDTQYF.

This clonotype was detected many times. The CDR3 DNA reads as TGTGCCAGCCGGAAACAGCGCGGGAGCTCCTACAATGAGCAGTTCTTC. This codes for CASRKQRGSSYNEQFF. The gene calls are TRBV11-2 and TRBJ2-1; 7 nucleotides match TRBD2. This CDR3 is built from 16 residues. V dropped 8 bases and J dropped 0; count of bases not matched to a gene: 10. From germline, CDR1 is SGHAT and CDR2 FQNNGV.

The chain uses TRBV6-6 and TRBJ2-7, with 8 bases identical to TRBD1. The CDR3 runs 14 residues. V lost 6 bases and J lost 4; bases outside the gene matches: 8. Germline values: CDR1 MNHNY, CDR2 SVGAGI (reference sequence). The CDR3 spells CASSATGARYEQYF. DNA for the CDR3: TGTGCCAGCAGCGCGACAGGGGCGCGGTACGAGCAGTACTTC.